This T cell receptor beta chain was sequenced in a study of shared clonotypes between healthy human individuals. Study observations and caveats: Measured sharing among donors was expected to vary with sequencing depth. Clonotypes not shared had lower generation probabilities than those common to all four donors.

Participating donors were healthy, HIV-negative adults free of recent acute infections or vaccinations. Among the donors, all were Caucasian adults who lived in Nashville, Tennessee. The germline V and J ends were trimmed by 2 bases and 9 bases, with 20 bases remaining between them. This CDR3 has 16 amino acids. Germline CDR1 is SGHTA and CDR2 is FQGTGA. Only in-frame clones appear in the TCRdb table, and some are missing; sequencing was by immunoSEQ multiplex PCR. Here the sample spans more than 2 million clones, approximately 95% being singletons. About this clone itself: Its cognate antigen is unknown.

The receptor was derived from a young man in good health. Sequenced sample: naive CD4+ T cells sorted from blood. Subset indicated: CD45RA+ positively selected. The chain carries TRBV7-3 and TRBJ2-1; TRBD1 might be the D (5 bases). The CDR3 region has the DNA TGTGCCAGCAGCTTAGAGTTTGGGGCGGTCTGGAGTGAGCAGTTCTTC. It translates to CASSLEFGAVWSEQFF.